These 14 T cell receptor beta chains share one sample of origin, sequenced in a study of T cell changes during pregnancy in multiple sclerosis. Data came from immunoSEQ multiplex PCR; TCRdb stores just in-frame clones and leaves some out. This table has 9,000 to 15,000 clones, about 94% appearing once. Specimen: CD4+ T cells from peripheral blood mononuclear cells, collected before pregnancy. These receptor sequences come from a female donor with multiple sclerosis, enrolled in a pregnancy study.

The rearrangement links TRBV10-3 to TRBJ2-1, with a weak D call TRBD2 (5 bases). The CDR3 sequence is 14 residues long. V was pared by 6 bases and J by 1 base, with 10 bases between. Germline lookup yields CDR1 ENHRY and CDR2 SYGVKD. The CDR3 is CAIRASQSYNEQFF. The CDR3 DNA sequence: TGTGCCATCAGGGCTAGCCAATCCTACAATGAGCAGTTCTTC.

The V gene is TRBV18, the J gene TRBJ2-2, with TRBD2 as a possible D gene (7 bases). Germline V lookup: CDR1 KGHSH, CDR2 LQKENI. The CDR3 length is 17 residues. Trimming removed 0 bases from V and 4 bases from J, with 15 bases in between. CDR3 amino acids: CASSPPTGGGFTGELFF. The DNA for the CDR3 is TGTGCCAGCTCACCACCGACGGGCGGGGGCTTCACCGGGGAGCTGTTTTTT. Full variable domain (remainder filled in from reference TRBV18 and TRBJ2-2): NAGVMQNPRHLVRRRGQEARLRCSPMKGHSHVYWYRQLPEEGLKFMVYLQKENIIDESGMPKERFSAEFPKEGPSILRIQQVVRGDSAAYFCASSPPTGGGFTGELFFGEGSRLTVL.

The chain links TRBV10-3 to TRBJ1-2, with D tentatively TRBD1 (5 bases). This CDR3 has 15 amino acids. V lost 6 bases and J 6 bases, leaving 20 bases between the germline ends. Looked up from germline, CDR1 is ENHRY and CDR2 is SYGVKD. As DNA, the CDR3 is TGTGCCATCAGGCCTCAGGGAGCGGGGTTGGATGGCTACACCTTC. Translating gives CAIRPQGAGLDGYTF.

The CDR3 reads CASSDSGGSYNEQFF. The CDR3 DNA reads as TGTGCCAGCAGTGATTCAGGGGGGAGCTACAATGAGCAGTTCTTC. V is TRBV2 and J is TRBJ2-1, with D maybe TRBD1 (7 bases). Germline V gene sequence: CDR1 SNHLY, CDR2 FYNNEI. This CDR3 contains 15 residues. V lost 3 bases to trimming and J lost 3 bases, with 12 bases between them.

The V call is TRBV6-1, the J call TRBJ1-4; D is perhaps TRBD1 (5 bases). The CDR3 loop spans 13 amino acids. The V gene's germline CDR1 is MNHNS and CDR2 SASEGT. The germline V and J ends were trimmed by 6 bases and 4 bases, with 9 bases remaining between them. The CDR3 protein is CASRTVLNEKLFF. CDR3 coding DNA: TGTGCCAGCAGGACAGTACTTAATGAAAAACTGTTTTTT.

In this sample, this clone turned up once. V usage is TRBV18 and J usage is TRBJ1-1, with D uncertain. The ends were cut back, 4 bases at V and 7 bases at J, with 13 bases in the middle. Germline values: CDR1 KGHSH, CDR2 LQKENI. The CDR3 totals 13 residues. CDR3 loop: CASSQRVVREAFF. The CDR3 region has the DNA TGTGCCAGCTCACAACGGGTGGTCCGTGAAGCTTTCTTT.

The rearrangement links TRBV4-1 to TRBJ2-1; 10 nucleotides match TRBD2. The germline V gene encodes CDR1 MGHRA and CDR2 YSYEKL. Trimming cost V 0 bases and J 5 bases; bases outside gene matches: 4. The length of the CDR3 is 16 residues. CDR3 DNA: TGCGCCAGCAGCCAAGATTCGCTAGCGGGGGACAATGAGCAGTTCTTC. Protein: CASSQDSLAGDNEQFF.

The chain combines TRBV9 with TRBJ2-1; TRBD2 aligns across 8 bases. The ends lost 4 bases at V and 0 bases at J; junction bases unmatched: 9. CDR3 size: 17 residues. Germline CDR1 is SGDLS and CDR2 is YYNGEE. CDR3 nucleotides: TGTGCCAGCAGCCCCGGGGGGGCTCTGAGCTCCTACAATGAGCAGTTCTTC. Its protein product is CASSPGGALSSYNEQFF.

The CDR3 DNA sequence: TGTGCCAGCAGTAAAAGCCAGGGAACTGGAAACACCATATATTTT. Its protein is CASSKSQGTGNTIYF. The genes are TRBV6-5 and TRBJ1-3; the D gene is possibly TRBD1 (5 bases). CDR1 is MNHEY and CDR2 is SVGAGI in the germline V gene. The length of the CDR3 is 15 residues. Trimming pared 5 bases from V and 2 bases from J, leaving 13 bases between.

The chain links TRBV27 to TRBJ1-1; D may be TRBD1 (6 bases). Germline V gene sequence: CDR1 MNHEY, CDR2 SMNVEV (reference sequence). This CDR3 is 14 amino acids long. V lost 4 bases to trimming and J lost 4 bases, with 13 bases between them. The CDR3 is CASSSTGNCTEAFF. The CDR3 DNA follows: TGTGCCAGCAGTTCAACAGGGAATTGCACTGAAGCTTTCTTT.

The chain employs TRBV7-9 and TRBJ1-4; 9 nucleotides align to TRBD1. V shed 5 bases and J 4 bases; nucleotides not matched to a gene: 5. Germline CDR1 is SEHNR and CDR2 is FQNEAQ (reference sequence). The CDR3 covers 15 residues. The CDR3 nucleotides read TGTGCCAGCAGCACCCGACAGGGGGTTAATGAAAAACTGTTTTTT. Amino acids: CASSTRQGVNEKLFF.

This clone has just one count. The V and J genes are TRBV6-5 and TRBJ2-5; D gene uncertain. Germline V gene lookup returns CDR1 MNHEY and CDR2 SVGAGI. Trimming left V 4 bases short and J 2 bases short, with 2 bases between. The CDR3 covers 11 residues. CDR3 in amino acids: CASSSQETQYF. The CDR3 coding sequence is TGTGCCAGCAGTTCACAAGAGACCCAGTACTTC.

CDR3 sequence (DNA): TGTGCCAGCTCACCCAAAACAGGGTCAACCGGGGAGCTGTTTTTT. This encodes CASSPKTGSTGELFF. The chain combines TRBV18 with TRBJ2-2; a weak D match, TRBD1 (6 bases). CDR1 is KGHSH and CDR2 is LQKENI in the germline V gene. CDR3 size: 15 residues. Between the trimmed V and J ends, which lost 3 bases and 5 bases, there was a span of 13 bases.

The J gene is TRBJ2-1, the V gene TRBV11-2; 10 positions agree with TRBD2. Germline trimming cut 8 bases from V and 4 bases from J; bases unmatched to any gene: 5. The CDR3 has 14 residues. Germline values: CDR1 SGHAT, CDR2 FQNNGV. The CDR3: CASRQAGGYNEQFF. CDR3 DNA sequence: TGTGCCAGCCGCCAAGCGGGGGGGTACAATGAGCAGTTCTTC.